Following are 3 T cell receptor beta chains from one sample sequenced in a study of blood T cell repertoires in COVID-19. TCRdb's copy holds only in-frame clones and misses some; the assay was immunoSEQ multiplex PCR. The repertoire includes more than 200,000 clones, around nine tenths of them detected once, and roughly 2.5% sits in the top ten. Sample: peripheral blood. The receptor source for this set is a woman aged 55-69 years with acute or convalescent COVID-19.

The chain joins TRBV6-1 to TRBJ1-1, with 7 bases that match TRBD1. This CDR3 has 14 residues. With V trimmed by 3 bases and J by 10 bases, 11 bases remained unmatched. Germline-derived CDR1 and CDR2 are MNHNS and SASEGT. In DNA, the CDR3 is TGTGCCAGCAGTGATGTACAGGGGAAGCTCGGAGCTTTCTTT. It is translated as CASSDVQGKLGAFF.

The CDR3 is CASRAGTGEGNTIYF. The CDR3 DNA sequence: TGTGCCAGCAGAGCCGGGACAGGGGAGGGAAACACCATATATTTT. The chain uses TRBV2 and TRBJ1-3, with TRBD1 matching over 10 bases. CDR1 and CDR2 (germline): SNHLY, FYNNEI. V was clipped by 6 bases and J by 4 bases; unmatched bases: 6. The CDR3 totals 15 residues. Filled out from reference TRBV2 and TRBJ1-3, the complete variable domain reads EPEVTQTPSHQVTQMGQEVILRCVPISNHLYFYWYRQILGQKVEFLVSFYNNEISEKSEIFDDQFSVERPDGSNFTLKIRSTKLEDSAMYFCASRAGTGEGNTIYFGEGSWLTVV.

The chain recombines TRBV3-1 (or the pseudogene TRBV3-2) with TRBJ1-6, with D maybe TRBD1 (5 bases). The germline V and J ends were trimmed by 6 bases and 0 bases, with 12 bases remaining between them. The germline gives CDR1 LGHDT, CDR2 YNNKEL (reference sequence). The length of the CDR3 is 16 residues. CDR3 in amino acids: CASSATGSSYNSPLHF. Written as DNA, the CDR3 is TGTGCCAGCAGTGCAACAGGTAGCTCCTATAATTCACCCCTCCACTTT.